The 4 T cell receptor beta chains below come from one sample, sequenced in a study of blood T cell repertoires in COVID-19. Here immunoSEQ multiplex PCR was the method, and the copy in TCRdb shows in-frame clones only, minus some. Of 200,000 to 250,000 clones detected, 70% to 90% appear once; the ten largest clones hold roughly 12%. The sequenced sample consisted of peripheral blood. The receptors come from a woman younger than 30 who had recovered from COVID-19.

The CDR3 DNA reads as TGTGCCAGCAGTCCCACCCCGGTCCAGCCCCAGCATTTT. Translated: CASSPTPVQPQHF. The V call is TRBV12-3 or TRBV12-4, the J call TRBJ1-5; D unresolved. Between the trimmed V and J ends, which lost 5 bases and 7 bases, there was a span of 12 bases. The CDR3 has 13 residues.

The J gene is TRBJ2-7, the V gene TRBV27; possible D gene TRBD2, 6 bases. The CDR3 consists of 15 residues. In germline, CDR1 is MNHEY, CDR2 SMNVEV (reference sequence). V lost 6 bases and J lost 0, with 15 bases in between. The CDR3 sequence is CASSHTSLSSYEQYF. Written as DNA, the CDR3 is TGTGCCAGCAGCCACACTAGCTTGAGCTCCTACGAGCAGTACTTC.

J is TRBJ1-1 and V is TRBV20-1; the D gene is possibly TRBD1 (5 bases). Trimming pared 3 bases from V and 0 bases from J, leaving 11 bases between. CDR1 is DFQATT, CDR2 SNEGSKA, per germline (reference sequence). The CDR3 is 14 amino acids. Here the CDR3 reads CSASRGLMNTEAFF. The DNA for the CDR3 is TGCAGTGCTAGTAGGGGCCTAATGAACACTGAAGCTTTCTTT.

This clone was recorded a few times. The chain is built from TRBV7-3 and TRBJ2-6, with D hard to call. CDR1 and CDR2 from the germline V gene are SGHTA and FQGTGA. V shed 2 bases and J shed 0 bases, with 8 bases lying between them. The CDR3 length is 16 residues. CDR3 loop: CASSLQVTSGANVLTF. In nucleotides, the CDR3 is TGTGCCAGCAGCTTACAGGTCACCTCTGGGGCCAACGTCCTGACTTTC.